This TCR beta chain comes out of a study of T cells in Graves' hyperthyroidism and ophthalmopathy. Whole-study results and caveats: Ophthalmopathy was model-predicted a median about 6 months pre-onset.

The CDR3 is made up of 12 amino acids. Germline CDR1 and CDR2: SNHLY and FYNNEI. The V segment lost 7 bases and the J segment 8 bases; nucleotides outside the gene matches: 5. RNA transcripts provided the source from which TCR beta CDR3 regions were amplified. In the first-round RT-PCR of the TCR CDR3, the HTBI primer set was used. TCRdb reprocessed the multiplex PCR reads with MiXCR, giving one entry per CDR3 protein. The sample shows a few hundred thousand distinct CDR3 sequences, about 43% of them seen only once. Details on this clonotype: The antigen is undetermined.

J is TRBJ1-2 and V is TRBV2; 9 bases fit TRBD1. The clonotype originates from a woman younger than 30 with Graves' hyperthyroidism. Sequencing used peripheral blood or thyroid tissue (not recorded which). The CDR3 spells CASILDRGGYTF. The DNA for the CDR3 is TGTGCCAGCATCCTAGACAGGGGGGGCTACACCTTC.